These T cell receptor beta chains were read from a single sample in a study of vaccination effects on CD4 cells after COVID-19. The method was immunoSEQ multiplex PCR; TCRdb's version includes in-frame clones alone and lacks a portion of them. The table includes fewer than 85,000 clones, 78% detected once. The antigens these receptors bind are not known. Specimen: CD4+ T cells from PBMCs cultured with SARS-CoV-2 spike peptides, collected before COVID-19 vaccination. Every receptor here comes from a human donor who received a COVID-19 vaccine. Both conserved end residues are part of each CDR3. Fields, in order: V gene, clone size, D gene, J gene, CDR3 protein, CDR3 DNA. A D gene is named only where the DNA matches it firmly. A row's size may be missing; if present it is once, few, many or a size class.

v_gene: TRBV7-9
abundance: .
d_gene: .
j_gene: TRBJ1-4
CDR3aa: CASTRDSSPRVGKLFF
CDR3nt: TGTGCCAGCACTAGGGATTCAAGCCCCCGAGTAGGAAAACTGTTTTTT

v_gene: TRBV24-1
abundance: few
d_gene: .
j_gene: TRBJ1-5
CDR3aa: CATSDSNQPQHF
CDR3nt: TGTGCCACCAGTGATTCCAATCAGCCCCAGCATTTT

v_gene: TRBV29-1
abundance: .
d_gene: .
j_gene: TRBJ2-1
CDR3aa: CSVEDLGEPEQFF
CDR3nt: TGCAGCGTTGAAGATCTGGGGGAACCGGAGCAGTTCTTC

v_gene: TRBV6-5
abundance: once
d_gene: .
j_gene: TRBJ1-4
CDR3aa: CASRAGWNNEKLFF
CDR3nt: TGTGCCAGCAGGGCAGGGTGGAATAATGAAAAACTGTTTTTT

v_gene: TRBV14
abundance: .
d_gene: .
j_gene: TRBJ2-1
CDR3aa: CASSHGTSALYNEQFF
CDR3nt: TGTGCCAGCAGCCACGGGACGTCGGCCCTCTACAATGAGCAGTTCTTC

v_gene: TRBV9
abundance: .
d_gene: TRBD2
j_gene: TRBJ2-5
CDR3aa: CASSVASASGQETQYF
CDR3nt: TGTGCCAGCAGCGTAGCTAGTGCTAGCGGCCAAGAGACCCAGTACTTC

v_gene: TRBV6-1
abundance: .
d_gene: .
j_gene: TRBJ1-1
CDR3aa: CASSDTMKGAFF
CDR3nt: TGTGCCAGCAGTGATACGATGAAGGGAGCTTTCTTT

v_gene: TRBV19
abundance: .
d_gene: TRBD1
j_gene: TRBJ1-3
CDR3aa: CASSIRTGEYESGNTIYF
CDR3nt: TGTGCCAGTAGTATAAGGACAGGGGAATATGAGTCTGGAAACACCATATATTTT

v_gene: TRBV10-3
abundance: .
d_gene: .
j_gene: TRBJ1-1
CDR3aa: CATRTPNTEAFF
CDR3nt: TGTGCCACCAGGACACCGAACACTGAAGCTTTCTTT

v_gene: TRBV9
abundance: .
d_gene: .
j_gene: TRBJ1-1
CDR3aa: CASSVAPGSFEAFF
CDR3nt: TGTGCCAGCAGCGTAGCTCCGGGATCATTCGAAGCTTTCTTT

v_gene: TRBV19
abundance: .
d_gene: .
j_gene: TRBJ2-2
CDR3aa: CASRRPGAKKTGELFF
CDR3nt: TGTGCCAGTAGGAGACCGGGAGCTAAAAAAACCGGGGAGCTGTTTTTT

v_gene: TRBV6-5
abundance: few
d_gene: .
j_gene: TRBJ2-2
CDR3aa: CASSTGWQELFF
CDR3nt: TGTGCCAGCAGTACAGGGTGGCAGGAGCTGTTTTTT

v_gene: TRBV28
abundance: .
d_gene: .
j_gene: TRBJ2-5
CDR3aa: CASKGVSETQYF
CDR3nt: TGTGCCAGCAAGGGGGTATCGGAGACCCAGTACTTC

v_gene: TRBV24-1
abundance: .
d_gene: .
j_gene: TRBJ2-3
CDR3aa: CATSDLSLGIQTDTQYF
CDR3nt: TGTGCCACCAGTGATTTGAGCTTGGGAATCCAAACAGATACGCAGTATTTT

v_gene: TRBV6-5
abundance: .
d_gene: TRBD1
j_gene: TRBJ1-1
CDR3aa: CASSSRRGQDTEAFF
CDR3nt: TGTGCCAGCAGCTCCCGAAGGGGGCAGGACACTGAAGCTTTCTTT

v_gene: TRBV7-3
abundance: .
d_gene: TRBD1
j_gene: TRBJ2-2
CDR3aa: CASSLTGGQYTGELFF
CDR3nt: TGTGCCAGCAGCCTAACAGGGGGCCAGTACACCGGGGAGCTGTTTTTT

v_gene: TRBV27
abundance: .
d_gene: .
j_gene: TRBJ1-4
CDR3aa: CASSFGRPATNEKLFF
CDR3nt: TGTGCCAGCAGTTTCGGAAGGCCTGCAACTAATGAAAAACTGTTTTTT

v_gene: TRBV5-1
abundance: few
d_gene: .
j_gene: TRBJ1-2
CDR3aa: CARRRYGYTF
CDR3nt: TGCGCCAGAAGGCGCTATGGCTACACCTTC

v_gene: TRBV24-1
abundance: .
d_gene: TRBD1
j_gene: TRBJ2-2
CDR3aa: CATSDSTGKNTGELFF
CDR3nt: TGTGCCACCAGTGATTCGACAGGGAAGAACACCGGGGAGCTGTTTTTT

v_gene: TRBV5-4
abundance: .
d_gene: TRBD1
j_gene: TRBJ2-5
CDR3aa: CASSLKGQGLGETQYF
CDR3nt: TGTGCCAGCAGCTTGAAGGGACAGGGATTGGGGGAGACCCAGTACTTC